This T cell receptor beta chain was sequenced for a study of blood T cells in healthy people across ages (dated by TCRdb to the mid-2010s). With respect to the entire study: In model experiments, template switching captured about one uniquely barcoded TCR beta cDNA molecule for every two T cells. The study measured age-related changes in TCR beta repertoire diversity using deep sequencing normalized with unique cDNA molecular identifiers. The donors were divided into four age groups: young (average about 16 years), middle-aged (under 40), aged (approximately 62) and long-lived (around 87). Using the same blood draw, the study looked at two additional independent replicas of 1 million unique cDNA reads for two donors, one aged 18 to 30 and the other aged 80 or older. The paper's findings and limits, for the study overall: Compared with the aged group, more naive CD4+ T cells, fewer expanded clones and increased TCR diversity were shown by the long-lived group, suggesting age selection. The CMV infection status of donors was not known, potentially confounding age-related changes in expanded clonotypes. Observed TCR beta diversity correlated strongly with the percentage of naive T cells measured by flow cytometry. As age increased, observed TCR beta diversity per million T cells dropped in a roughly linear way, and a significant reduction was already evident by age about 40. Estimates of total diversity based on one million sequenced T cells were regarded as lower bounds and as underestimates. Since profiling was done on bulk unsorted PBMCs, naive and antigen-experienced compartments could not be conclusively compared.

Donors were around 37 systemically healthy Caucasian individuals from Russia aged roughly 6 to 90 years. Roughly 11 milliliters of peripheral blood were drawn from each donor into EDTA-treated Vacutainer tubes. PBMCs were isolated by Ficoll-Paque density-gradient centrifugation, with at least 6.5 million obtained per sample. Trizol reagent was used to extract total RNA from PBMCs, with at least 5.5 micrograms per sample. For every donor, flow cytometry on a PBMC aliquot measured the percentage of naive CD45RAhigh/CD27high T cells. Remarks on this clonotype: Which antigen it targets is not known. Per-nucleotide qualities are absent, and no much larger clonotype sits a single base away.

Libraries came from 5' RACE. Sequencing took place on an Illumina HiSeq 2500. A second PCR of about 7 to 12 cycles was performed with a sample-barcoded 5' primer and a J-beta primer mix. Each TCR beta cDNA molecule received a unique molecular identifier from a template-switch 5' adaptor carrying 12 random nucleotides. At least 2.5 million CDR3-containing paired-end reads were obtained from each sample. First-strand cDNA synthesis was performed from all RNA using the Mint cDNA synthesis kit, with priming by a TRBC-specific oligonucleotide. Following uracil-DNA glycosylase treatment, a first 18-cycle PCR with universal primers M1SS and BC2_uni_R was performed on all cDNA. The paper's data handling went like this. For normalization, 1 million high-quality reads were randomly selected from each sample, with every read carrying a distinct molecular identifier. Reads with shared molecular identifiers were discarded instead of being binned into consensus sequences. MiTCR, run with a Q25 quality threshold and the strictest error-elimination algorithm, handled CDR3 identification, clonotype clustering and error correction. A nonparametric unseen species model with Euler transformation was used to estimate a lower bound on total TCR beta diversity. TCRdb's own reprocessing of the public reads used fastp at Q25 and MiXCR and kept productive beta chains. For every CDR3 protein sequence, its rows merge into one entry that carries the most common genes and DNA. The V and J calls and clone size are TCRdb's, not the authors'. A total of 750,000 to 950,000 distinct CDR3 sequences appear in this sample, more than 25% of them only once. The top ten clonotypes cover under 3% of the sample.

The V and J ends are trimmed by 0 bases and 6 bases, leaving 9 bases between them. The cysteine opens and the phenylalanine closes a CDR3 of 14 amino acids. The retained sequence is limited to the CDR3, 42 bases, with the frame set at the first base. The germline V gene (reference sequence) sets CDR1 to DFQATT and CDR2 to SNEGSKA. This sample was also put to use in a study of T cells of mothers and their children. From that second study: Nine systemically healthy Caucasian individuals served as donors, namely three mothers together with their six children. cDNA synthesis used all of the extracted RNA, with 1.5 ug of RNA in each 15 ul reaction. In the second PCR, sample barcodes and 2-4 random nucleotides were introduced via the M1S primer. Over 9 million TCR beta CDR3 reads were obtained for each mother, and 3 million to 3.5 million reads were obtained for each child. In both related and unrelated pairs, thymic selection shapes the output of TCR recombination in a similar way, with inherited differences having only a minor effect. Normalized repertoire overlap in related mother-child pairs was always slightly higher than in unrelated mother-child pairs, but the difference was never significant. No persistent microchimeric T cell clones were detected, at a sensitivity of 90 to 100 clones per million clonotypes. To look for features that set related mother-child pairs apart from unrelated individuals, the researchers ran deep NGS to compare the TCR beta repertoires of mothers and children. On average, the children were approximately 11 +/- 4 years old, while the mothers were roughly 40 +/- 4 years old. After adapter ligation was performed with NEBNext reagents, the libraries were sequenced on an Illumina HiSeq 2000 with 100+100 nt paired-end reads. Mother and child libraries were prepared a month apart and sequenced in separate runs to prevent cross-contamination. Between about 500,000 and 2,300,000 distinct TCR beta clonotypes were identified per donor. Naive TCR beta clonotypes were estimated from low-frequency clonotypes matched to each donor's FACS-determined naive share, without sorting.

The sequencing input was blood. The receptor's source is a boy under 18 in good health. The V and J segments used are TRBV20-1 and TRBJ1-6, with the D gene not clear enough to name. The CDR3: CSARDVQLNSPLHF. The nucleotide sequence is TGCAGTGCTAGAGATGTGCAGCTTAATTCACCCCTCCACTTT.